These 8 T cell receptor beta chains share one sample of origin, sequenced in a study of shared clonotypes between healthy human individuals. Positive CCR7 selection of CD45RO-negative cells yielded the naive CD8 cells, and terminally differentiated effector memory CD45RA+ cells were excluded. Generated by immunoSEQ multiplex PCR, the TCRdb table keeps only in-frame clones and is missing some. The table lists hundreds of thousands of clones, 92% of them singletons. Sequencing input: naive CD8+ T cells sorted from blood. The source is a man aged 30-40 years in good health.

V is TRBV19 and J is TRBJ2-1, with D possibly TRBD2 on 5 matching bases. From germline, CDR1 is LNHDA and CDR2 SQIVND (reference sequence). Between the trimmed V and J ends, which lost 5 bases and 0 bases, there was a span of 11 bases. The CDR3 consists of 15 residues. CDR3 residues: CASSGSVSSYNEQFF. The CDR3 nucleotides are TGTGCCAGTAGTGGTAGCGTATCCTCCTACAATGAGCAGTTCTTC.

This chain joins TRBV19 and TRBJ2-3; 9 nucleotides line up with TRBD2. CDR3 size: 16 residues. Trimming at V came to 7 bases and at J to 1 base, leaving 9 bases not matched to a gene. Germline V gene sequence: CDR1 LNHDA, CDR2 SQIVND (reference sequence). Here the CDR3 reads CASNTGLAFGTDTQYF. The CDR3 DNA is TGTGCCAGTAACACAGGACTAGCGTTTGGCACAGATACGCAGTATTTT.

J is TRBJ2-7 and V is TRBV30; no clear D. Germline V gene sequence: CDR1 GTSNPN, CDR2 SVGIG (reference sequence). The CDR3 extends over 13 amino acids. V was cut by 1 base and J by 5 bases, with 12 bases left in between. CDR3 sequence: CAWSDSVVDEQYF. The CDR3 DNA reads TGTGCCTGGAGTGATTCCGTCGTCGACGAGCAGTACTTC.

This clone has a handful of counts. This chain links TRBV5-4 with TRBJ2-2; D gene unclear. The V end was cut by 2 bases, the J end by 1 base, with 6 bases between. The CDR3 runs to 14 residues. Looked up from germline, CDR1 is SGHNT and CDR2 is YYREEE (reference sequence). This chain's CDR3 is CASSFQRNTGELFF. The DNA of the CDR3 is TGTGCCAGCAGCTTCCAGCGGAACACCGGGGAGCTGTTTTTT.

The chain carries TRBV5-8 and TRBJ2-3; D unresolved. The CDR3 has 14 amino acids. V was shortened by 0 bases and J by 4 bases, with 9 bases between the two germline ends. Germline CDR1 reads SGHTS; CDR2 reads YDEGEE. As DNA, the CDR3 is TGTGCCAGCAGCTTGGTAGGGATTGCAGATACGCAGTATTTT. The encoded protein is CASSLVGIADTQYF.

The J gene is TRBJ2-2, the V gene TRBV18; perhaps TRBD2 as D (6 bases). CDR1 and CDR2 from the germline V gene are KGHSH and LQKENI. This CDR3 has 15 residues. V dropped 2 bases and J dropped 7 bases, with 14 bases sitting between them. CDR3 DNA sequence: TGTGCCAGCTCACCAAGGGACTCAGGCGACGGGGAGCTGTTTTTT. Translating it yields CASSPRDSGDGELFF.

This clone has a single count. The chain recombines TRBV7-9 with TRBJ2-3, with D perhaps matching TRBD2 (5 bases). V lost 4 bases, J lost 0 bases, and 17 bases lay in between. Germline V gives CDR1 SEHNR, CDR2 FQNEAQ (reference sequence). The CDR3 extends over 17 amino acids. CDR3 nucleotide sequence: TGTGCCAGCAGCTCCCTTATCCTTAGCGTAAGCACAGATACGCAGTATTTT. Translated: CASSSLILSVSTDTQYF.

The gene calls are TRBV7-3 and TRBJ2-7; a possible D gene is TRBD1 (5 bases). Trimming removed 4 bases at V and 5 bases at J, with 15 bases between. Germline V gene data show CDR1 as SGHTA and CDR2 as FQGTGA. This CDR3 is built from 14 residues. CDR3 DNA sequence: TGTGCCAGCAGCTCAGGGTTGTCGGGCGACGAGCAGTACTTC. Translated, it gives CASSSGLSGDEQYF. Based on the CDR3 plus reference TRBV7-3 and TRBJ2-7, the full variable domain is GAGVSQTPSNKVTEKGKYVELRCDPISGHTALYWYRQSLGQGPEFLIYFQGTGAADDSGLPNDRFFAVRPEGSVSTLKIQRTERGDSAVYLCASSSGLSGDEQYFGPGTRLTVT.